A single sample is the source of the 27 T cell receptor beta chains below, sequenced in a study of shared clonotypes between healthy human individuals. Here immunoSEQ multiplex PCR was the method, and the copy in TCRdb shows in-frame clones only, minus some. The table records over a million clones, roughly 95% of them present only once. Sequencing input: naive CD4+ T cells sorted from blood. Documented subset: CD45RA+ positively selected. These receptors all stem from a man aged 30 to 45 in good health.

The CDR3: CSVDQGRGRLNEQFF. For the CDR3, the DNA is TGCAGCGTTGATCAAGGCAGGGGGCGCCTGAATGAGCAGTTCTTC. The chain uses TRBV29-1 and TRBJ2-1; 8 bases fit TRBD1. Germline CDR1 and CDR2: SQVTM and ANQGSEA. The CDR3 covers 15 residues. After removal of 3 bases from V and 7 bases from J, the junction contained 11 bases not matched to a gene.

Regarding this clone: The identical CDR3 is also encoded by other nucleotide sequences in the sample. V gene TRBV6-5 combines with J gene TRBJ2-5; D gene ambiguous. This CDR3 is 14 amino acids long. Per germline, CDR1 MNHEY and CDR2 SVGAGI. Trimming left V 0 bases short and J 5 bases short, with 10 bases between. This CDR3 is CASSYSRQGETQYF. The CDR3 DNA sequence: TGTGCCAGCAGTTACTCTCGACAAGGGGAGACCCAGTACTTC.

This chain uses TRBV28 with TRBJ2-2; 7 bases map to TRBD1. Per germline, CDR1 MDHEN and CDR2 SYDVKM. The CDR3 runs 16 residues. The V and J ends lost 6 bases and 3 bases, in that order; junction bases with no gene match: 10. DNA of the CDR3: TGTGCCAGCAGGTTCTCGACAGGGACCGACACCGGGGAGCTGTTTTTT. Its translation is CASRFSTGTDTGELFF.

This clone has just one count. This CDR3 reads CASSSSGEGGGGYTF. The CDR3 bases are TGTGCCAGCAGTTCCTCGGGGGAAGGCGGCGGGGGCTACACCTTC. The rearrangement joins TRBV28 to TRBJ1-2; a possible D gene is TRBD1 (5 bases). CDR1 is MDHEN, CDR2 SYDVKM, per germline. Trimming took off 4 bases at V and 8 bases at J, with 20 bases between the two ends. The CDR3 is made up of 15 amino acids.

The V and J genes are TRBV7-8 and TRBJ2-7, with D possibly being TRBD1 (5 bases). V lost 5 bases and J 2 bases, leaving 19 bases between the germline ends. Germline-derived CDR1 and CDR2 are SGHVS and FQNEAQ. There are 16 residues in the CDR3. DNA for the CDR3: TGTGCCAGCAGCCGACCACCCACACAGGAAGCCTACGAGCAGTACTTC. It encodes CASSRPPTQEAYEQYF.

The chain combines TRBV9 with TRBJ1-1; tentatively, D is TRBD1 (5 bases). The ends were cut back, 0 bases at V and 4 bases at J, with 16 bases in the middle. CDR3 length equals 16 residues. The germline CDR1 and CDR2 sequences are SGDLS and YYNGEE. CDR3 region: CASSVDMRGAGTEAFF. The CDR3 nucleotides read TGTGCCAGCAGCGTAGATATGAGGGGCGCGGGCACTGAAGCTTTCTTT.

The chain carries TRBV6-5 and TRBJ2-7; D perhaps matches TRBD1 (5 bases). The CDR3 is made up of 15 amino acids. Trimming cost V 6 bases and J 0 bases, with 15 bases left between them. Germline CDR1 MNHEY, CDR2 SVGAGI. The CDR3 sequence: CASRRHLGASYEQYF. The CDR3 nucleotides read TGTGCCAGCAGAAGACACCTTGGGGCCTCCTACGAGCAGTACTTC.

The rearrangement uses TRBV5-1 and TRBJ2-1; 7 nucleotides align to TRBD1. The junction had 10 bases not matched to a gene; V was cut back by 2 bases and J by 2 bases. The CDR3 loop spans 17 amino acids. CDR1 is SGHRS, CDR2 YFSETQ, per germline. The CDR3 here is CASSLLSRDSTYNEQFF. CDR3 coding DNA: TGCGCCAGCAGCTTACTTTCCCGGGACAGCACCTACAATGAGCAGTTCTTC.

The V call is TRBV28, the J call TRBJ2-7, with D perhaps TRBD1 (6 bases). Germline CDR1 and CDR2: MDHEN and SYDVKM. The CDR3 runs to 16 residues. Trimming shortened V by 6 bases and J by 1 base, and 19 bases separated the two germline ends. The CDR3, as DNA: TGTGCCAGCAGACCCTTGGGGCAGGGGCAGTCCTACGAGCAGTACTTC. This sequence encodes CASRPLGQGQSYEQYF.

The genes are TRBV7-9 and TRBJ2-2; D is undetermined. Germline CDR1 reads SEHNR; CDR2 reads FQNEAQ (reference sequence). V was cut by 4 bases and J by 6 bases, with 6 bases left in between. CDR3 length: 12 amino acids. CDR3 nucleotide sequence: TGTGCCAGCAGCTCCTTCGCCGGGGAGCTGTTTTTT. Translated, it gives CASSSFAGELFF.

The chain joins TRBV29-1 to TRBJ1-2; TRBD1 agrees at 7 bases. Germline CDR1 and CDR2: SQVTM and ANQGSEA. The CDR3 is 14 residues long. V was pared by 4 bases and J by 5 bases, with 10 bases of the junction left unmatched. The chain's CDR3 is CSVGQGSLGYGYTF. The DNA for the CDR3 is TGCAGCGTTGGACAGGGCTCCCTCGGTTATGGCTACACCTTC.

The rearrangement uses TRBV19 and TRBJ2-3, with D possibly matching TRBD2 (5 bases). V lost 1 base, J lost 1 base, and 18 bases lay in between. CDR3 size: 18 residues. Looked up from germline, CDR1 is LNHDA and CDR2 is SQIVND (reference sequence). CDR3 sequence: CASSIAFRATRGTDTQYF. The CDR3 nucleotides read TGTGCCAGTAGTATAGCGTTTCGGGCGACGCGGGGCACAGATACGCAGTATTTT.

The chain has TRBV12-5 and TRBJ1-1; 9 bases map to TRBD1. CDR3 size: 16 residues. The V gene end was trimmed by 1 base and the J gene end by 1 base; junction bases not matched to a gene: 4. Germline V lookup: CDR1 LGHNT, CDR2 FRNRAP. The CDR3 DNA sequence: TGTGCTAGTGGTTTGGGGCCGGGACAGGGGAACACTGAAGCTTTCTTT. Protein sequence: CASGLGPGQGNTEAFF.

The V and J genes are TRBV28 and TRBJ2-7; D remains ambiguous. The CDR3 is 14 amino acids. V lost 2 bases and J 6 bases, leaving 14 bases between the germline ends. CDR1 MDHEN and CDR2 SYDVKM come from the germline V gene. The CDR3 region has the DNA TGTGCCAGCAGTTTAGGACCGCGGTGGGGCGAGCAGTACTTC. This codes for CASSLGPRWGEQYF. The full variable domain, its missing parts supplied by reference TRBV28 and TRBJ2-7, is DVKVTQSSRYLVKRTGEKVFLECVQDMDHENMFWYRQDPGLGLRLIYFSYDVKMKEKGDIPEGYSVSREKKERFSLILESASTNQTSMYLCASSLGPRWGEQYFGPGTRLTVT.

The CDR3 DNA reads as TGTGCCAGCAGTTCACCCACGGGAGGGCACTATGGCTACACCTTC. Translation gives CASSSPTGGHYGYTF. The rearrangement joins TRBV27 to TRBJ1-2; no definite D call. V was shortened by 4 bases and J by 3 bases, with 15 bases between the two germline ends. CDR1 MNHEY and CDR2 SMNVEV come from the germline V gene (reference sequence). This CDR3 is built from 15 residues.

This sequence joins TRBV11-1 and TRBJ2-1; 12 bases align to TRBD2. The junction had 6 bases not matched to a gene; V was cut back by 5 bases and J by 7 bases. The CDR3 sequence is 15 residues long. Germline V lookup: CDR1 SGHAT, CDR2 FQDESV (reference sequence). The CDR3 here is CASSRLAGEFNEQFF. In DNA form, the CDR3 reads TGTGCCAGCAGCCGACTAGCGGGAGAATTTAATGAGCAGTTCTTC.

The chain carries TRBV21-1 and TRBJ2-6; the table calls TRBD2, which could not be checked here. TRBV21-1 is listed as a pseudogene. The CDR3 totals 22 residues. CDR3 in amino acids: CASSTRLGKNSGSLSGANVLTF. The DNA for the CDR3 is TGTGCCAGCAGCACCCGACTGGGTAAGAATAGCGGGAGCCTCTCTGGGGCCAACGTCCTGACTTTC.

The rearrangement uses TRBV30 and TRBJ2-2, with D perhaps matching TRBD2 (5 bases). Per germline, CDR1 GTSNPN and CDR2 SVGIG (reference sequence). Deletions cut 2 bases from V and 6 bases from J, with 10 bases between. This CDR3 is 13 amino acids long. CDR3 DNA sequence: TGTGCCTGGAGTTCATACGGGGCCGGGGAGCTGTTTTTT. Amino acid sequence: CAWSSYGAGELFF.

In nucleotides, the CDR3 is TGCGCCAGCAGCTTGGTAGGCAGGGGCTATATGAAAGTTGAAGCTTTCTTT. Translation gives CASSLVGRGYMKVEAFF. The chain is built from TRBV5-1 and TRBJ1-1; D is possibly TRBD1 (6 bases). Per germline, CDR1 SGHRS and CDR2 YFSETQ. This CDR3 has 17 residues. V was shortened by 0 bases and J by 7 bases, with 22 bases between the two germline ends.

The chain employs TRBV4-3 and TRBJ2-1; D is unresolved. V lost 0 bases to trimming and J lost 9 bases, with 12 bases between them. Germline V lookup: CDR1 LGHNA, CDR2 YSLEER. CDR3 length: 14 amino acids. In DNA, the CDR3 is TGCGCCAGCAGCCAAGATCTAGTTGTCCGTGAGCAGTTCTTC. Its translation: CASSQDLVVREQFF.

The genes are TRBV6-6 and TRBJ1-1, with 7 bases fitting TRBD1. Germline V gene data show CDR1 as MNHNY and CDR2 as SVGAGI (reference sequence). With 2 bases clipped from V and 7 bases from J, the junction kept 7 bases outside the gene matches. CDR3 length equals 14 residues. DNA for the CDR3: TGTGCCAGCAGTTACCGAAGGGGGCAGGGTGAAGCTTTCTTT. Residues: CASSYRRGQGEAFF.

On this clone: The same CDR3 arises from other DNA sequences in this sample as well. The CDR3 DNA reads TGCAGTGCCGGACGACCAGATACGCAGTATTTT. This translates into CSAGRPDTQYF. The chain couples TRBV20-1 to TRBJ2-3; D not resolved. This CDR3 contains 11 residues. Germline values: CDR1 DFQATT, CDR2 SNEGSKA (reference sequence). The germline V and J ends were trimmed by 6 bases and 4 bases, with 8 bases remaining between them.

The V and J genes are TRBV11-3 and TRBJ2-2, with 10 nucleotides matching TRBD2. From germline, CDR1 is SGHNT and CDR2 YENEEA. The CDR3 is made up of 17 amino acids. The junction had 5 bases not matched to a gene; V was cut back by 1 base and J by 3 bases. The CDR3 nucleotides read TGTGCCAGCAGCTTAGGGGGGCTAGCGGGAGACACCGGGGAGCTGTTTTTT. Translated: CASSLGGLAGDTGELFF.

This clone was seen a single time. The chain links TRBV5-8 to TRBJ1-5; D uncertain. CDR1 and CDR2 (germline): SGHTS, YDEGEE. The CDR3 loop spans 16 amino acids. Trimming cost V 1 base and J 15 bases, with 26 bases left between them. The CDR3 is CASSLRNSITEGVRHF. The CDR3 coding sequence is TGTGCCAGCAGCTTGAGGAACTCCATAACCGAGGGTGTAAGGCATTTT.

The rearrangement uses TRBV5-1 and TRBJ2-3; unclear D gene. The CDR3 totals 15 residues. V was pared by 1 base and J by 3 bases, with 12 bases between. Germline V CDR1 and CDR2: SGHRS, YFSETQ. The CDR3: CASSLSRFLTDTQYF. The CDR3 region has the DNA TGCGCCAGCAGCTTGTCTAGGTTTTTGACAGATACGCAGTATTTT.

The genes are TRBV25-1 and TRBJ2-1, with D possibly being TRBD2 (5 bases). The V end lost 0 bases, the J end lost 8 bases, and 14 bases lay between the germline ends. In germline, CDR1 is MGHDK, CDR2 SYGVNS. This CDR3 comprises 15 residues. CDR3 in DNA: TGTGCCAGCAGTGAATATAATCCTAGCCGGGATGAGCAGTTCTTC. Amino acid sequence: CASSEYNPSRDEQFF.

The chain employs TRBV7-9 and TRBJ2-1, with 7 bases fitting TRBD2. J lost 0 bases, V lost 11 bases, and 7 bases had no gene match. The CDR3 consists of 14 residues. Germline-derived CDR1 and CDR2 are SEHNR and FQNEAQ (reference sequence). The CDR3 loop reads CALFREVSYNEQFF. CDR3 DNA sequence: TGTGCCCTCTTTCGGGAGGTCTCCTACAATGAGCAGTTCTTC.